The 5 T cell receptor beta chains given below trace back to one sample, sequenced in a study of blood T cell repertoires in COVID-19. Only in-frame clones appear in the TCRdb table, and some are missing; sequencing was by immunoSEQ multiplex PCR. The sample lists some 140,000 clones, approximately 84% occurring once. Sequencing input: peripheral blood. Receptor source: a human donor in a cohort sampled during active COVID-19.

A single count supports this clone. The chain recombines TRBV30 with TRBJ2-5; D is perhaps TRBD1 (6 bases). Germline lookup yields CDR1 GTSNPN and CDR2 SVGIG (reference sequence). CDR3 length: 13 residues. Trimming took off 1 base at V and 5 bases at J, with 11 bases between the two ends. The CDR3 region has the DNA TGTGCCTGGAGTGGGGGGCATGGGGAGACCCAGTACTTC. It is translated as CAWSGGHGETQYF.

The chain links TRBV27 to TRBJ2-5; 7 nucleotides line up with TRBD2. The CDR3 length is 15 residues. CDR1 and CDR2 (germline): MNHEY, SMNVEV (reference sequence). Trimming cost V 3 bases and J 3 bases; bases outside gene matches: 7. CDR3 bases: TGTGCCAGCAGTTTGCGGGGGTGGAGTGAAGAGACCCAGTACTTC. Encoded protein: CASSLRGWSEETQYF.

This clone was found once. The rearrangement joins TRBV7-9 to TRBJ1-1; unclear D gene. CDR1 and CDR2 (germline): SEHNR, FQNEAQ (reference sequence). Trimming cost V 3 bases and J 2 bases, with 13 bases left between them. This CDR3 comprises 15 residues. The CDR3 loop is CASSFGGPVNTEAFF. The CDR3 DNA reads TGTGCCAGCAGCTTCGGAGGCCCGGTTAACACTGAAGCTTTCTTT.

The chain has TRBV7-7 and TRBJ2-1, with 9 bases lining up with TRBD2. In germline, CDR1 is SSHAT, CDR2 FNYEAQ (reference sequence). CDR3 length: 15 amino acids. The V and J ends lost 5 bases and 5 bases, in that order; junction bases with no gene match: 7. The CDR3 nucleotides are TGTGCCAGCAGCCCCAGAAGCGGGGGGAACAATGAGCAGTTCTTC. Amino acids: CASSPRSGGNNEQFF.

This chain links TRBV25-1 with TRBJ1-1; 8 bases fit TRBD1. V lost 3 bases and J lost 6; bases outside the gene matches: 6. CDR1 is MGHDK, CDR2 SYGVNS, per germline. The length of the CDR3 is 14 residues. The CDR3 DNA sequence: TGTGCCAGCAGTGAGAGACAGGGGTGGTCTGAAGCTTTCTTT. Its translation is CASSERQGWSEAFF. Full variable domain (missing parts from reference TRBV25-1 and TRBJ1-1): EADIYQTPRYLVIGTGKKITLECSQTMGHDKMYWYQQDPGMELHLIHYSYGVNSTEKGDLSSESTVSRIRTEHFPLTLESARPSHTSQYLCASSERQGWSEAFFGQGTRLTVV.